These 4 T cell receptor beta chains came from one sample sequenced in a study of graft-versus-host responses after intestinal transplantation. These TCRs are of unknown antigen specificity. Libraries were prepared by immunoSEQ multiplex PCR; TCRdb keeps only in-frame clonotypes and omits some of them. The data hold about 100,000 clones, with less than 90% observed a single time. The source was unstimulated CD4+ T cells sorted from spleen or lymph node cells, collected before transplant. The receptors here all came from a human donor who was the organ donor for an intestinal transplant.

The chain couples TRBV11-2 to TRBJ2-7, with D unclear. The CDR3 is 14 residues long. V lost 1 base and J 0 bases, leaving 7 bases between the germline ends. Per germline, CDR1 SGHAT and CDR2 FQNNGV. The CDR3 coding sequence is TGTGCCAGCAGCTTAGTCCCTAGCTCCTACGAGCAGTACTTC. It codes for CASSLVPSSYEQYF.

The V call is TRBV5-1, the J call TRBJ1-4, with D hard to call. This CDR3 is 14 amino acids long. The V gene's germline CDR1 is SGHRS and CDR2 YFSETQ. Trimming removed 0 bases from V and 3 bases from J, with 6 bases in between. CDR3 coding DNA: TGCGCCAGCAGCTTGGAGGTCGCTAATGAAAAACTGTTTTTT. Translated, it gives CASSLEVANEKLFF.

The chain recombines TRBV15 with TRBJ2-1; no firm D call. The CDR3 is made up of 14 amino acids. The germline V gene has CDR1 LNHNV and CDR2 YYDKDF (reference sequence). V lost 1 base and J lost 10, with 14 bases in between. The CDR3 reads CATSRVQGFTEQFF. The DNA of the CDR3 is TGTGCCACCAGCAGAGTACAAGGTTTCACCGAGCAGTTCTTC. The full variable domain, its missing parts supplied by reference TRBV15 and TRBJ2-1, is DAMVIQNPRYQVTQFGKPVTLSCSQTLNHNVMYWYQQKSSQAPKLLFHYYDKDFNNEADTPDNFQSRRPNTSFCFLDIRSPGLGDTAMYLCATSRVQGFTEQFFGPGTRLTVL.

The V call is TRBV9, the J call TRBJ1-5, with a tentative D call TRBD1 (6 bases). The CDR3 consists of 15 residues. Germline CDR1 and CDR2: SGDLS and YYNGEE. Trimming cost V 0 bases and J 0 bases, with 7 bases left between them. CDR3 region: CASSVGTASNQPQHF. CDR3 in DNA: TGTGCCAGCAGCGTAGGGACAGCTAGCAATCAGCCCCAGCATTTT.